This T cell receptor (beta chain) emerged from a study of tumor-infiltrating lymphocytes in primary liver carcinoma. Study at large: In every tissue type, samples returned a similar yield of roughly 3.5 to 8 million productive TCRbeta reads.

V lost 4 bases to trimming and J lost 4 bases, with 2 bases between them. The CDR3 is 11 amino acids. In germline, CDR1 is SNHLY, CDR2 FYNNEI. This clonotype was recorded many times. Bulk tissue was left unsorted, and RNA and DNA were co-extracted from about 20-30 mg of it. By surgical resection, the patients were treated for their primary liver carcinoma. TCR beta cDNA came from roughly 0.45 ug total RNA, primed with a constant-region primer. The TCR beta library was amplified through three nested multiplex PCR rounds in a modified ARM-PCR procedure. The first two PCR rounds, nine to ten cycles each, used TRBV1-TRBV30 forward primers and a C-beta reverse primer. TCRdb reprocessed the multiplex PCR reads with MiXCR, giving one entry per CDR3 protein. Seen here are 120,000 or so distinct CDR3 sequences, 55% to 65% observed once, and the top ten hold approximately 9.9%.

The source is a woman between 55 and 75 years old with primary liver carcinoma and hepatitis B virus infection. The sample consisted of liver tumor tissue from sampling region 1. The subset was: tumor region T1, superior pole. The rearrangement joins TRBV2 to TRBJ2-1; unclear D gene. The CDR3 reads CASSAYNEQFF. CDR3 nucleotides: TGTGCCAGCAGTGCTTACAATGAGCAGTTCTTC. The full variable domain, rest sourced from reference TRBV2 and TRBJ2-1, is EPEVTQTPSHQVTQMGQEVILRCVPISNHLYFYWYRQILGQKVEFLVSFYNNEISEKSEIFDDQFSVERPDGSNFTLKIRSTKLEDSAMYFCASSAYNEQFFGPGTRLTVL.